A selection of T cell receptor beta chains follows, all from one sample in a study of blood T cell repertoires in COVID-19. TCRdb keeps only in-frame clones here, not all; method: immunoSEQ multiplex PCR. The profile shows about 110,000 clones, about 91% of them singletons. Specimen: peripheral blood. These receptors all come from a woman between 45 and 60 years old with active or convalescent COVID-19. CDR3s include the opening cysteine and the closing phenylalanine or tryptophan. A D gene is named only where the DNA matches it firmly. The listing skips clone size in some rows; elsewhere it reads once, few, many or a size class.

abundance,j_gene,d_gene,v_gene,CDR3aa,CDR3nt
-,TRBJ1-1,-,TRBV7-9,CASSLASTPRKAFF,TGTGCCAGCAGCTTAGCTTCGACTCCGCGAAAGGCTTTCTTT
-,TRBJ2-7,TRBD1,TRBV6-6,CASSLDRVEQYF,TGTGCCAGCAGCCTGGACAGGGTCGAGCAGTACTTC
-,TRBJ2-7,-,TRBV27,CASSLRRVLGEQYF,TGTGCCAGCAGTTTACGCAGGGTCCTCGGCGAGCAGTACTTC
-,TRBJ2-2,-,TRBV24-1,CATSDPRSRDTGELFF,TGTGCCACCAGTGATCCCCGCTCGCGGGACACCGGGGAGCTGTTTTTT
-,TRBJ1-4,TRBD1,TRBV19,CASSPPGQGREKLFF,TGTGCCAGTAGTCCACCGGGACAGGGGCGCGAAAAACTGTTTTTT
-,TRBJ1-2,-,TRBV6-5,CASIAISGTPYGYTF,TGTGCCAGCATCGCCATAAGCGGGACCCCCTATGGCTACACCTTC
-,TRBJ2-7,TRBD1,TRBV13,CASTPRGTGAYEQYF,TGTGCCAGCACTCCGCGAGGGACAGGAGCCTACGAGCAGTACTTC
-,TRBJ2-3,-,TRBV9,CASSQLRTDTQYF,TGTGCCAGCAGCCAGTTAAGAACAGATACGCAGTATTTT
few,TRBJ2-3,-,TRBV7-2,CASSLDRGDTQYF,TGTGCCAGCAGCTTAGATCGGGGAGATACGCAGTATTTT
-,TRBJ2-5,-,TRBV6-2/TRBV6-3,CASSIREASQETQYF,TGTGCCAGCAGTATCAGGGAGGCTAGTCAAGAGACCCAGTACTTC
few,TRBJ2-7,-,TRBV7-8,CASSLGWRDEQYF,TGTGCCAGCAGCTTAGGCTGGCGGGACGAGCAGTACTTC
-,TRBJ2-7,-,TRBV9,CASSPGSPNEQYF,TGTGCCAGCAGCCCGGGGTCCCCAAACGAGCAGTACTTC
-,TRBJ1-1,TRBD1,TRBV27,CASKVFQGAMGTEAFF,TGTGCCAGCAAGGTTTTTCAGGGGGCGATGGGAACTGAAGCTTTCTTT
-,TRBJ1-1,-,TRBV29-1,CSVDDSTNTEAFF,TGCAGCGTTGACGACAGCACGAACACTGAAGCTTTCTTT
-,TRBJ2-7,-,TRBV20-1,CSTQTAYEQYF,TGCAGTACCCAGACAGCCTACGAGCAGTACTTC
-,TRBJ2-1,-,TRBV28,CASKFSPGKGSYNEQFF,TGTGCCAGCAAATTCTCCCCCGGGAAAGGGAGTTACAATGAGCAGTTCTTC
few,TRBJ1-4,-,TRBV2,CASRIPPGGVNEKLFF,TGTGCCAGCAGAATCCCCCCGGGAGGGGTTAATGAAAAACTGTTTTTT
once,TRBJ1-2,-,TRBV9,CASSVWGGEYGYTF,TGTGCCAGCAGCGTATGGGGCGGAGAGTATGGCTACACCTTC
-,TRBJ2-1,TRBD2,TRBV7-9,CASSPASGYNEQFF,TGTGCCAGCAGCCCGGCTAGCGGCTACAATGAGCAGTTCTTC
-,TRBJ1-1,TRBD1,TRBV9,CASSVTSGQGTHTEAFF,TGTGCCAGCAGCGTAACGTCGGGACAGGGGACGCACACTGAAGCTTTCTTT
once,TRBJ2-5,-,TRBV7-2,CASSLGPEAVGETQYF,TGTGCCAGCAGCTTAGGTCCCGAGGCAGTGGGAGAGACCCAGTACTTC
-,TRBJ1-5,-,TRBV18,CASSPFVGSGQPQHF,TGTGCCAGCTCACCATTTGTAGGTAGCGGTCAGCCCCAGCATTTT
-,TRBJ2-1,TRBD2,TRBV4-3,CASSHILAGPYNEQFF,TGCGCCAGCAGCCATATCCTAGCGGGGCCTTACAATGAGCAGTTCTTC
-,TRBJ2-7,-,TRBV6-2/TRBV6-3,CASSLSVEQYF,TGTGCCAGCAGTTTGTCCGTCGAGCAGTACTTC
-,TRBJ2-1,TRBD2,TRBV5-1,CASSSGLAGGEQFF,TGCGCCAGCAGCTCGGGACTAGCGGGAGGTGAGCAGTTCTTC
once,TRBJ2-3,-,TRBV30,CAWIGLVTQYF,TGTGCCTGGATTGGACTTGTTACGCAGTATTTT
-,TRBJ2-6,TRBD1,TRBV7-8,CASSWGQGATGANVLTF,TGTGCCAGCAGTTGGGGACAGGGTGCAACTGGGGCCAACGTCCTGACTTTC
-,TRBJ2-1,TRBD2,TRBV3-1/TRBV3-2,CASSPGETGGQFF,TGTGCCAGCAGCCCAGGAGAGACGGGAGGGCAGTTCTTC
-,TRBJ1-5,-,TRBV6-5,CASTLRGNQPQHF,TGTGCCAGCACCCTCAGGGGCAATCAGCCCCAGCATTTT
-,TRBJ2-3,TRBD2,TRBV10-3,CAISQSGTSGSGADTQYF,TGTGCCATCAGCCAGAGCGGGACTAGCGGGAGCGGGGCAGATACGCAGTATTTT
-,TRBJ2-6,-,TRBV6-5,CASSFDSSGANVLTF,TGTGCCAGCAGCTTCGATAGCTCTGGGGCCAACGTCCTGACTTTC
few,TRBJ2-7,-,TRBV7-9,CASSSLRQHEQYF,TGTGCCAGCAGCTCGCTCCGACAGCACGAGCAGTACTTC
-,TRBJ1-4,-,TRBV6-2/TRBV6-3,CASSYSGLEKLFF,TGTGCCAGCAGTTACTCGGGCCTCGAAAAACTGTTTTTT
-,TRBJ2-7,-,TRBV25-1,CASSVGQHYEQYF,TGTGCCAGCAGTGTCGGACAGCACTACGAGCAGTACTTC
-,TRBJ2-1,TRBD2,TRBV5-1,CASSLRTSGSFEQFF,TGCGCCAGCAGCTTGCGGACTAGCGGGAGTTTTGAGCAGTTCTTC
-,TRBJ2-5,TRBD2,TRBV5-4,CASSSGLAGGKTQYF,TGTGCCAGCAGCTCCGGACTAGCGGGAGGGAAGACCCAGTACTTC
-,TRBJ1-3,TRBD1,TRBV29-1,CSVEDTPTGPTTGNTIYF,TGCAGCGTTGAAGATACACCGACAGGGCCGACCACTGGAAACACCATATATTTT
-,TRBJ2-3,TRBD1,TRBV2,CASSDRGSSAGPQYF,TGTGCCAGCAGTGACAGGGGGTCGTCGGCAGGCCCGCAGTATTTT
-,TRBJ1-4,TRBD1,TRBV19,CASRNGQAPSEKLFF,TGTGCCAGTAGAAACGGACAGGCTCCAAGTGAAAAACTGTTTTTT
-,TRBJ1-4,-,TRBV15,CATSRDQGSPAKLFF,TGTGCCACCAGCAGAGATCAGGGGAGCCCGGCAAAACTGTTTTTT
once,TRBJ2-1,-,TRBV27,CASRRYDPPYNEQFF,TGTGCCAGCCGGAGATACGATCCCCCCTACAATGAGCAGTTCTTC
-,TRBJ1-3,-,TRBV12-3/TRBV12-4,CASSLLNTIYF,TGTGCCAGCAGTCTTCTAAACACCATATATTTT
-,TRBJ1-2,TRBD1,TRBV2,CASRGGQGLYGYTF,TGTGCCAGCAGGGGGGGACAGGGATTGTATGGCTACACCTTC
once,TRBJ2-7,-,TRBV9,CASSPRQATYEQYF,TGTGCCAGCAGCCCCAGACAGGCTACCTACGAGCAGTACTTC
few,TRBJ2-7,-,TRBV3-1/TRBV3-2,CASSRQGGDIEQYF,TGTGCCAGCAGCCGCCAAGGGGGAGATATAGAGCAGTACTTC
-,TRBJ1-1,-,TRBV13,CASSHERMNTEAFF,TGTGCCAGCAGTCACGAGAGGATGAACACTGAAGCTTTCTTT
-,TRBJ1-2,-,TRBV4-2,CASSQETPMRALDGYTF,TGTGCCAGCAGCCAAGAAACCCCTATGAGGGCGTTGGATGGCTACACCTTC
-,TRBJ1-3,TRBD1,TRBV9,CASSPQGGASGNTIYF,TGTGCCAGCAGCCCTCAAGGGGGCGCGAGTGGAAACACCATATATTTT
-,TRBJ2-1,TRBD1,TRBV13,CASRLETGDNEQFF,TGTGCCAGCAGGCTCGAGACAGGGGACAATGAGCAGTTCTTC
-,TRBJ2-7,TRBD1,TRBV9,CASSLGQSYEQYF,TGTGCCAGCAGCTTGGGACAGAGTTACGAGCAGTACTTC
-,TRBJ2-7,-,TRBV28,CASSFPGQPYEQYF,TGTGCCAGCAGTTTCCCCGGACAGCCCTACGAGCAGTACTTC
-,TRBJ1-2,TRBD1,TRBV2,CASSERTGYHGYTF,TGTGCCAGCAGTGAGAGGACAGGGTACCATGGCTACACCTTC
-,TRBJ1-6,-,TRBV30,CAWETDYNSPLHF,TGTGCCTGGGAGACAGACTATAATTCACCCCTCCACTTT
-,TRBJ1-2,-,TRBV7-3,CASSPTPGNDGYTF,TGTGCCAGCAGCCCAACCCCAGGGAATGATGGCTACACCTTC
-,TRBJ2-7,-,TRBV11-2,CASSLVEGQTYEQYF,TGTGCCAGCAGCTTAGTGGAGGGCCAGACCTACGAGCAGTACTTC
-,TRBJ1-1,-,TRBV20-1,CSARGETEAFF,TGCAGTGCTAGAGGAGAAACTGAAGCTTTCTTT
-,TRBJ2-7,TRBD2,TRBV18,CASSPSLSGRPFRQYF,TGTGCCAGCTCACCGTCCCTAAGCGGGAGGCCGTTTAGGCAGTACTTC
once,TRBJ2-7,-,TRBV28,CASSSASASEQYF,TGTGCCAGCAGTTCTGCTAGCGCTAGCGAGCAGTACTTC
-,TRBJ2-7,-,TRBV28,CASSEGSYEQYF,TGTGCCAGCAGCGAGGGTAGCTACGAGCAGTACTTC